The 22 T cell receptor beta chains below all came from one sample that was sequenced in a study of blood T cells in healthy people across ages. PCR was performed a second time for about 7 to 12 cycles using a sample-barcoded 5' primer and a J-beta primer mix. From the 5' RACE reads, TCRdb called clonotypes with MiXCR, one entry per CDR3 protein. Here the sample spans 1.5 million to 2 million distinct CDR3 sequences, about two fifths being singletons. The sample consisted of blood. Receptor source: a human donor in good health.

The chain is built from TRBV6-5 and TRBJ1-5; 8 nucleotides align to TRBD1. The CDR3 is 15 amino acids. V lost 5 bases and J lost 9; bases outside the gene matches: 12. Germline values: CDR1 MNHEY, CDR2 SVGAGI. In DNA form, the CDR3 reads TGTGCCAGCAGTCGAGCAGGGGGCGAGGGATCGCCCCAGCATTTT. Translating gives CASSRAGGEGSPQHF.

There are a few counts of this clonotype. The chain recombines TRBV28 with TRBJ2-3, with D perhaps being TRBD1 or TRBD2 (6 bases each). V was pared by 7 bases and J by 7 bases, with 15 bases between. Per germline, CDR1 MDHEN and CDR2 SYDVKM. This CDR3 is 13 amino acids long. This CDR3 is CASTKYGGYTQYF. In DNA form, the CDR3 reads TGTGCCAGCACGAAGTACGGGGGCTATACGCAGTATTTT. Using reference TRBV28 and TRBJ2-3 for the parts outside the CDR3, the full variable domain is DVKVTQSSRYLVKRTGEKVFLECVQDMDHENMFWYRQDPGLGLRLIYFSYDVKMKEKGDIPEGYSVSREKKERFSLILESASTNQTSMYLCASTKYGGYTQYFGPGTRLTVL.

This chain joins TRBV4-2 and TRBJ2-4; D is ambiguous. This CDR3 region has 15 residues. From germline, CDR1 is LGHNA and CDR2 YNFKEQ. V dropped 1 base and J dropped 15 bases, with 22 bases sitting between them. The CDR3 loop is CASSQGPTSQNNWYF. Here the CDR3 DNA reads TGTGCCAGCAGCCAAGGCCCGACAAGCCAGAACAATTGGTACTTC.

V is TRBV7-6 and J is TRBJ1-2; D is perhaps TRBD1 (6 bases). CDR3 length: 13 residues. V dropped 5 bases and J dropped 8 bases, with 15 bases sitting between them. CDR1 is SGHVS, CDR2 FNYEAQ, per germline. The CDR3 DNA reads TGTGCCAGCAGCGCGAACAGGGTATGGGGCTACACCTTC. This sequence encodes CASSANRVWGYTF.

This clonotype was detected only a few times. The V gene is TRBV7-2, the J gene TRBJ1-2; D is unresolved. The germline V gene has CDR1 SGHTA and CDR2 FQGNSA. V lost 4 bases and J lost 4, with 10 bases in between. The CDR3 is made up of 13 amino acids. CDR3 DNA: TGTGCCAGCAGCTCGGACTGGGGCTATGGCTACACCTTC. Translating it yields CASSSDWGYGYTF.

This clonotype was found a few times. The chain combines TRBV4-3 with TRBJ1-4; TRBD1 matches at 7 bases. CDR1 is LGHNA, CDR2 YSLEER, per germline. This CDR3 contains 15 residues. V lost 4 bases to trimming and J lost 6 bases; unmatched junction nucleotides: 8. This CDR3 reads CASSLLQGRDEKLFF. CDR3 in DNA: TGCGCCAGCAGCCTTCTACAGGGGAGGGATGAAAAACTGTTTTTT.

This clonotype showed up just a few times. This rearrangement joins TRBV9 to TRBJ2-3, with D perhaps TRBD1 (6 bases). V was pared by 0 bases and J by 2 bases, with 10 bases between. CDR1 and CDR2 (germline): SGDLS, YYNGEE. CDR3 length: 15 residues. CDR3 sequence (DNA): TGTGCCAGCAGCGTAGTCGGGACAACCACAGATACGCAGTATTTT. It translates to CASSVVGTTTDTQYF. The variable domain in full, completed from reference TRBV9 and TRBJ2-3, reads DSGVTQTPKHLITATGQRVTLRCSPRSGDLSVYWYQQSLDQGLQFLIQYYNGEERAKGNILERFSAQQFPDLHSELNLSSLELGDSALYFCASSVVGTTTDTQYFGPGTRLTVL.

CDR3 coding DNA: TGCGCCAGCGCCCCGTGGGGGGGCGCGGACGGGAACACTGAAGCTTTCTTT. This sequence encodes CASAPWGGADGNTEAFF. The V gene is TRBV5-1, the J gene TRBJ1-1, with a weak D call TRBD1 (6 bases). V shed 7 bases and J shed 1 base, with 23 bases lying between them. Looked up from germline, CDR1 is SGHRS and CDR2 is YFSETQ. CDR3 size: 17 residues.

This sequence joins TRBV15 and TRBJ2-5; D is possibly TRBD2 (6 bases). The CDR3 is 14 amino acids. The V end lost 6 bases, the J end lost 5 bases, and 16 bases lay between the germline ends. Germline CDR1 and CDR2: LNHNV and YYDKDF (reference sequence). CDR3 residues: CATSIGEAWETQYF. The CDR3, as DNA: TGTGCCACCAGTATCGGGGAGGCCTGGGAGACCCAGTACTTC.

This clonotype was detected many times. This chain links TRBV12-3 or TRBV12-4 with TRBJ2-1; TRBD2 agrees at 12 bases. V shed 3 bases, J shed 4 bases, and the junction held 4 bases outside the gene matches. The CDR3 extends over 16 amino acids. Written as DNA, the CDR3 is TGTGCCAGCAGTTTCGGTACTAGCGGGGGGTACAATGAGCAGTTCTTC. Amino acid sequence: CASSFGTSGGYNEQFF.

The chain uses TRBV5-1 and TRBJ1-2, with 7 bases lining up with TRBD1. In germline, CDR1 is SGHRS, CDR2 YFSETQ. Losses at the gene ends were 5 bases for V and 8 bases for J; bases not matched to a gene: 15. This CDR3 contains 15 residues. CDR3 loop: CASRVGQEYMWGYTF. CDR3 sequence (DNA): TGCGCCAGCAGAGTCGGACAGGAATATATGTGGGGCTACACCTTC.

V gene TRBV7-9 combines with J gene TRBJ2-7, with D possibly being TRBD1 or TRBD2 (6 bases each). Germline V gene lookup returns CDR1 SEHNR and CDR2 FQNEAQ (reference sequence). V was pared by 5 bases and J by 6 bases, with 14 bases between. The length of the CDR3 is 13 residues. CDR3 residues: CASSPGGLLEQYF. The DNA of the CDR3 is TGTGCCAGCAGCCCTGGGGGGCTCCTCGAGCAGTACTTC.

The rearrangement joins TRBV4-1 to TRBJ2-1; 9 bases map to TRBD1. The V gene's germline CDR1 is MGHRA and CDR2 YSYEKL. The V segment lost 6 bases and the J segment 2 bases; nucleotides outside the gene matches: 11. The CDR3 spans 17 residues. As DNA, the CDR3 is TGCGCCAGCAGGGATTGGGACAGGGAAAGAACCTACAATGAGCAGTTCTTC. This gives the protein CASRDWDRERTYNEQFF.

J is TRBJ2-7 and V is TRBV28; D remains unclear. V was cut by 6 bases and J by 0 bases, with 12 bases left in between. The CDR3 has 14 residues. CDR1 MDHEN and CDR2 SYDVKM come from the germline V gene. CDR3 in amino acids: CASSPIRSSYEQYF. CDR3 coding DNA: TGTGCCAGCAGCCCCATTAGGAGCTCCTACGAGCAGTACTTC.

This clonotype has only a few counts. J is TRBJ1-2 and V is TRBV29-1, with D possibly matching TRBD1 (6 bases). Germline-derived CDR1 and CDR2 are SQVTM and ANQGSEA. The CDR3 is 14 residues long. V was trimmed by 5 bases and J by 4 bases, leaving 17 bases between them. CDR3 amino acids: CSVSRAGVSYGYTF. The DNA of the CDR3 is TGCAGCGTTTCGAGGGCAGGGGTTAGCTATGGCTACACCTTC.

A few counts support this clonotype. The chain carries TRBV7-2 and TRBJ1-6; 10 bases are shared with TRBD1. V lost 5 bases to trimming and J lost 14 bases; unmatched junction nucleotides: 9. CDR1 is SGHTA, CDR2 FQGNSA, per germline. CDR3 length: 14 residues. The chain's CDR3 is CASSQGQGVTSLHF. In DNA, the CDR3 is TGTGCCAGCAGCCAAGGACAGGGGGTCACATCCCTCCACTTT.

V is TRBV3-1 and J is TRBJ2-7; 9 bases are a match to TRBD2. The CDR3 covers 14 residues. The V gene end was trimmed by 1 base and the J gene end by 5 bases; junction bases not matched to a gene: 3. From germline, CDR1 is LGHDT and CDR2 YNNKEL (reference sequence). In nucleotides, the CDR3 is TGTGCCAGCAGCCAAGTGGGGACTAGCAACGAGCAGTACTTC. The encoded protein is CASSQVGTSNEQYF.

Only a few counts were recorded for this clonotype. The rearrangement links TRBV4-3 to TRBJ1-2; the match to TRBD1 covers 8 bases. The CDR3 spans 19 residues. J was trimmed by 2 bases and V by 0 bases; bases with no gene match: 14. Germline values: CDR1 LGHNA, CDR2 YSLEER. CDR3 in DNA: TGCGCCAGCAGCCAAGATGACTCGACAGGGGCGCCGGCCAACTATGGCTACACCTTC. This sequence encodes CASSQDDSTGAPANYGYTF.

The chain couples TRBV7-8 to TRBJ2-7; the match to TRBD2 covers 7 bases. Germline CDR1 is SGHVS and CDR2 is FQNEAQ. The V gene end was trimmed by 10 bases and the J gene end by 6 bases; junction bases not matched to a gene: 3. This CDR3 region has 10 residues. The CDR3 region is CATGEGEQYF. The CDR3 region has the DNA TGTGCCACCGGGGAGGGCGAGCAGTACTTC.

A few counts support this clonotype. This CDR3 is CASSYQGASGANVLTF. The CDR3 DNA is TGTGCCAGCAGTTACCAAGGGGCATCTGGGGCCAACGTCCTGACTTTC. The chain uses TRBV6-5 and TRBJ2-6, with D maybe TRBD1 (5 bases). Trimming took 2 bases from V and 1 from J, leaving 9 bases between them. This CDR3 spans 16 amino acids. Germline V gene lookup returns CDR1 MNHEY and CDR2 SVGAGI.

The CDR3, as DNA: TGCAGTGCTTACTTCCGGGACATCCAGCATTTT. Protein: CSAYFRDIQHF. The rearrangement links TRBV20-1 to TRBJ1-5, with D maybe TRBD1 (6 bases). Germline V CDR1 and CDR2: DFQATT, SNEGSKA (reference sequence). The CDR3 loop spans 11 amino acids. Trimming left V 5 bases short and J 12 bases short, with 14 bases between.

The V and J genes are TRBV28 and TRBJ2-5, with TRBD2 identical over 13 bases. Germline loops: CDR1 MDHEN, CDR2 SYDVKM. The CDR3 spans 16 residues. The ends lost 2 bases at V and 5 bases at J; junction bases unmatched: 5. CDR3 sequence reads: CASSLGLAGDWETQYF. In DNA, the CDR3 is TGTGCCAGCAGTTTAGGACTAGCGGGGGACTGGGAGACCCAGTACTTC.